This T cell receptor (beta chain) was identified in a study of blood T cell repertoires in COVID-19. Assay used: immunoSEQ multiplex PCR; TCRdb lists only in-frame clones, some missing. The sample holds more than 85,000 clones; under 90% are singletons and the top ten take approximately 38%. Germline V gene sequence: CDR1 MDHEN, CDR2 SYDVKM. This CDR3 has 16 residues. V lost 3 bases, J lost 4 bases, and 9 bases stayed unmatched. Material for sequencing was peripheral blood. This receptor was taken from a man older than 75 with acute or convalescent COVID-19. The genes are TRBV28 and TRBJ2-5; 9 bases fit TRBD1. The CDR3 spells CASSFGRDRVRETQYF. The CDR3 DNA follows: TGTGCCAGCAGTTTCGGCCGGGACAGGGTAAGAGAGACCCAGTACTTC.